This TCR beta chain originates from a study of cytomegalovirus exposure and HLA in healthy donors. Sequencing was performed with immunoSEQ multiplex PCR; in TCRdb, only in-frame clones are kept and a portion is missing. Here the sample spans 130,000 to 150,000 clones, 87% being singletons. Germline CDR1 SNHLY, CDR2 FYNNEI. Unmatched junction bases numbered 0, after V lost 3 bases and J lost 3 bases. The CDR3 consists of 15 residues. This chain connects TRBV2 to TRBJ2-2, with 11 bases identical to TRBD1. This TCR derives from a man aged 18 to 35 in good health and CMV-seropositive. Specimen: PBMCs. The CDR3 loop is CASSEGQGDTGELFF. The CDR3 DNA is TGTGCCAGCAGTGAGGGACAGGGGGACACCGGGGAGCTGTTTTTT.